This TCR beta chain is drawn from a study of T cells in localized non-small cell lung cancer. General observations from the study: Longer overall survival was linked to higher blood T cell density. Uninvolved adjacent lung had the highest recorded T cell clonality, with tumor below it. Appearances in adjacent lung were noted for a median approximately 52 of the top 100 tumor clones. Investigators sequenced only a single tumor region, leaving heterogeneity possible.

Data came from immunoSEQ multiplex PCR; TCRdb stores just in-frame clones and leaves some out. The data contain about 55,000 clones, approximately 80% of them seen just once; the ten biggest clones take up 17%. A word on this clone: Its target is unknown.

Trimming cost V 0 bases and J 1 base, with 6 bases left between them. The CDR3 spans 14 residues. Germline V gives CDR1 LGHNA, CDR2 YSLEER. The chain employs TRBV4-3 and TRBJ1-1; no reliable D call. This receptor was identified in a man aged 40-75 years with stage III lung adenocarcinoma. Specimen: peripheral blood mononuclear cells, collected before any cancer treatment. CDR3 DNA sequence: TGCGCCAGCAGCCAAGACTATCGGAACACTGAAGCTTTCTTT. It is translated as CASSQDYRNTEAFF.